A selection of T cell receptor beta chains follows, all from one sample in a study of CD8 T cells in Susac syndrome. TCRdb re-called the immunoSEQ multiplex PCR reads with MiXCR, one entry per CDR3 protein. This sample carries about 290,000 distinct CDR3 sequences, roughly 85% of them seen once, and the ten largest clones take 0.21%. Sequencing was performed on CD8+ T cells from PBMCs. The receptor set was obtained from a human donor with multiple sclerosis. Each CDR3 is given with its conserved first and last residue. A D gene is named only where the DNA matches it firmly. A row's size may be missing; if present it is once, few, many or a size class.

D gene: .; J gene: TRBJ1-4; V gene: TRBV6-2/TRBV6-3; clone size: .; CDR3 protein: CASSPSLLEKLFF; CDR3 DNA: TGTGCCAGCAGCCCATCGCTTCTGGAAAAACTGTTTTTT
D gene: .; J gene: TRBJ2-5; V gene: TRBV6-2/TRBV6-3; clone size: .; CDR3 protein: CASSYVLAGETQYF; CDR3 DNA: TGTGCCAGCAGTTACGTCCTAGCTGGTGAGACCCAGTACTTC
D gene: .; J gene: TRBJ1-4; V gene: TRBV20-1; clone size: .; CDR3 protein: CSARDYRGFATNEKLFF; CDR3 DNA: TGCAGTGCTAGAGATTACAGAGGCTTTGCAACTAATGAAAAACTGTTTTTT
D gene: TRBD1; J gene: TRBJ2-7; V gene: TRBV7-6; clone size: .; CDR3 protein: CASSQSSGTGDYEQYF; CDR3 DNA: TGTGCCAGCAGCCAGAGCTCCGGGACAGGCGACTACGAGCAGTACTTC
D gene: .; J gene: TRBJ2-7; V gene: TRBV3-1; clone size: .; CDR3 protein: CASSQDIASYEQYF; CDR3 DNA: TGTGCCAGCAGCCAAGACATTGCCTCCTACGAGCAGTACTTC
D gene: TRBD1; J gene: TRBJ1-5; V gene: TRBV9; clone size: .; CDR3 protein: CASSVDGTGVQPQHF; CDR3 DNA: TGTGCCAGCAGCGTAGATGGGACAGGGGTTCAGCCCCAGCATTTT
D gene: .; J gene: TRBJ2-3; V gene: TRBV7-2; clone size: few; CDR3 protein: CASSLMTRGASTDTQYF; CDR3 DNA: TGTGCCAGCAGCTTAATGACCCGAGGGGCAAGCACAGATACGCAGTATTTT
D gene: .; J gene: TRBJ2-5; V gene: TRBV5-6; clone size: .; CDR3 protein: CASSLGARWQGETQYF; CDR3 DNA: TGTGCCAGCAGCCTGGGGGCCAGGTGGCAGGGGGAGACCCAGTACTTC
D gene: TRBD2; J gene: TRBJ2-3; V gene: TRBV28; clone size: .; CDR3 protein: CASSSLSGGPTDTQYF; CDR3 DNA: TGTGCCAGCAGTTCCCTGTCGGGAGGGCCAACAGATACGCAGTATTTT
D gene: TRBD2; J gene: TRBJ2-7; V gene: TRBV27; clone size: once; CDR3 protein: CASSLSPSGSYEQYF; CDR3 DNA: TGTGCCAGCAGTTTGTCCCCTAGCGGGTCCTACGAGCAGTACTTC
D gene: .; J gene: TRBJ1-5; V gene: TRBV28; clone size: .; CDR3 protein: CASSSGGLADQPQHF; CDR3 DNA: TGTGCCAGCAGTTCTGGGGGGCTCGCGGATCAGCCCCAGCATTTT
D gene: .; J gene: TRBJ2-7; V gene: TRBV27; clone size: few; CDR3 protein: CASSPGTEQYF; CDR3 DNA: TGTGCCAGCAGCCCTGGGACCGAGCAGTACTTC
D gene: .; J gene: TRBJ1-1; V gene: TRBV20-1; clone size: .; CDR3 protein: CSARGMMNTEAFF; CDR3 DNA: TGCAGTGCCAGAGGTATGATGAACACTGAAGCTTTCTTT
D gene: TRBD1; J gene: TRBJ2-2; V gene: TRBV12-3/TRBV12-4; clone size: .; CDR3 protein: CASSLGVETGMSGELFF; CDR3 DNA: TGTGCCAGCAGCCTAGGGGTCGAGACAGGGATGTCCGGGGAGCTGTTTTTT
D gene: .; J gene: TRBJ1-4; V gene: TRBV6-5; clone size: once; CDR3 protein: CASSLPGEKLFF; CDR3 DNA: TGTGCCAGCAGCTTACCGGGAGAAAAACTGTTTTTT
D gene: TRBD2; J gene: TRBJ2-1; V gene: TRBV9; clone size: .; CDR3 protein: CASSVTSGPYNEQFF; CDR3 DNA: TGTGCCAGCAGCGTAACTAGCGGCCCCTACAATGAGCAGTTCTTC
D gene: TRBD2; J gene: TRBJ2-3; V gene: TRBV27; clone size: .; CDR3 protein: CASSWEAGDGTDTQYF; CDR3 DNA: TGTGCCAGCAGTTGGGAAGCGGGAGATGGGACAGATACGCAGTATTTT
D gene: TRBD1; J gene: TRBJ2-1; V gene: TRBV27; clone size: few; CDR3 protein: CASSRTGGNEQFF; CDR3 DNA: TGTGCCAGCAGTCGGACAGGGGGTAATGAGCAGTTCTTC
D gene: TRBD2; J gene: TRBJ2-3; V gene: TRBV28; clone size: .; CDR3 protein: CASSLSLAGGASTDTQYF; CDR3 DNA: TGTGCCAGCAGTTTATCCCTAGCGGGAGGAGCCTCCACAGATACGCAGTATTTT
D gene: .; J gene: TRBJ2-7; V gene: TRBV4-3; clone size: .; CDR3 protein: CASSQGGQYEQYF; CDR3 DNA: TGCGCCAGCAGCCAAGGTGGTCAATACGAGCAGTACTTC
D gene: TRBD1; J gene: TRBJ1-5; V gene: TRBV20-1; clone size: .; CDR3 protein: CSARGGTEDSNQPQHF; CDR3 DNA: TGCAGTGCTAGAGGGGGGACAGAAGATAGCAATCAGCCCCAGCATTTT
D gene: .; J gene: TRBJ2-7; V gene: TRBV28; clone size: .; CDR3 protein: CASRAWGGHEQYF; CDR3 DNA: TGTGCCAGCAGGGCGTGGGGCGGGCACGAGCAGTACTTC
D gene: .; J gene: TRBJ2-7; V gene: TRBV27; clone size: .; CDR3 protein: CASSRGLVRSLYEQYF; CDR3 DNA: TGTGCCAGCAGTAGAGGACTCGTACGTTCTCTTTACGAGCAGTACTTC
D gene: .; J gene: TRBJ1-5; V gene: TRBV29-1; clone size: .; CDR3 protein: CSVPSNQPQHF; CDR3 DNA: TGCAGCGTTCCTAGCAATCAGCCCCAGCATTTT
D gene: .; J gene: TRBJ2-3; V gene: TRBV4-3; clone size: .; CDR3 protein: CASSRRWREGTDTQYF; CDR3 DNA: TGCGCCAGCAGCCGAAGATGGCGGGAAGGCACAGATACGCAGTATTTT
D gene: .; J gene: TRBJ2-7; V gene: TRBV20-1; clone size: .; CDR3 protein: CSARSGALPYEQYF; CDR3 DNA: TGCAGTGCTAGATCGGGAGCCCTCCCCTACGAGCAGTACTTC
D gene: .; J gene: TRBJ1-1; V gene: TRBV19; clone size: .; CDR3 protein: CASSIHTVNTEAFF; CDR3 DNA: TGTGCCAGTAGTATCCACACAGTGAACACTGAAGCTTTCTTT
D gene: .; J gene: TRBJ2-7; V gene: TRBV7-6; clone size: .; CDR3 protein: CASIDSSYEQYF; CDR3 DNA: TGTGCCAGCATAGATAGCTCCTACGAGCAGTACTTC
D gene: .; J gene: TRBJ2-7; V gene: TRBV6-1; clone size: .; CDR3 protein: CASSERSTATYEQYF; CDR3 DNA: TGTGCCAGCAGTGAAAGGAGTACAGCCACCTACGAGCAGTACTTC
D gene: .; J gene: TRBJ1-5; V gene: TRBV27; clone size: .; CDR3 protein: CASSGRALQPQHF; CDR3 DNA: TGTGCCAGCAGTGGCAGGGCCCTTCAGCCCCAGCATTTT
D gene: .; J gene: TRBJ1-5; V gene: TRBV12-3/TRBV12-4; clone size: .; CDR3 protein: CASSLWGGNQPQHF; CDR3 DNA: TGTGCCAGCAGTTTATGGGGGGGGAATCAGCCCCAGCATTTT
D gene: .; J gene: TRBJ2-7; V gene: TRBV15; clone size: .; CDR3 protein: CATSRDNRDEQYF; CDR3 DNA: TGTGCCACCAGCAGAGATAATCGGGACGAGCAGTACTTC
D gene: .; J gene: TRBJ1-4; V gene: TRBV6-5; clone size: .; CDR3 protein: CASSYGRQPEKLFF; CDR3 DNA: TGTGCCAGCAGTTACGGGCGACAGCCGGAAAAACTGTTTTTT
D gene: .; J gene: TRBJ1-1; V gene: TRBV20-1; clone size: .; CDR3 protein: CSARPENTEAFF; CDR3 DNA: TGCAGTGCTCGCCCGGAGAACACTGAAGCTTTCTTT
D gene: .; J gene: TRBJ2-7; V gene: TRBV28; clone size: .; CDR3 protein: CASSFRGSRDEQYF; CDR3 DNA: TGTGCCAGCAGTTTTAGGGGGAGTAGGGACGAGCAGTACTTC
D gene: .; J gene: TRBJ2-7; V gene: TRBV29-1; clone size: .; CDR3 protein: CSVEQGYEQYF; CDR3 DNA: TGCAGCGTTGAACAGGGCTACGAGCAGTACTTC
D gene: .; J gene: TRBJ2-1; V gene: TRBV29-1; clone size: once; CDR3 protein: CSVGGGEQFF; CDR3 DNA: TGCAGCGTTGGGGGAGGTGAGCAGTTCTTC
D gene: TRBD2; J gene: TRBJ2-1; V gene: TRBV7-8; clone size: .; CDR3 protein: CASSLAYSAGTSGYNEQFF; CDR3 DNA: TGTGCCAGCAGCTTAGCATATAGCGCGGGGACTAGCGGATACAATGAGCAGTTCTTC
D gene: TRBD2; J gene: TRBJ2-3; V gene: TRBV9; clone size: .; CDR3 protein: CASSSRAGGATDTQYF; CDR3 DNA: TGTGCCAGCAGCTCCCGGGCGGGAGGGGCCACAGATACGCAGTATTTT
D gene: TRBD2; J gene: TRBJ2-3; V gene: TRBV28; clone size: once; CDR3 protein: CASSLRLAGGPDTQYF; CDR3 DNA: TGTGCCAGCAGTTTACGATTAGCGGGAGGTCCAGATACGCAGTATTTT
D gene: .; J gene: TRBJ1-1; V gene: TRBV6-2/TRBV6-3; clone size: .; CDR3 protein: CASSSLAGTTEAFF; CDR3 DNA: TGTGCCAGCAGTTCCCTGGCAGGGACCACTGAAGCTTTCTTT
D gene: .; J gene: TRBJ2-3; V gene: TRBV20-1; clone size: .; CDR3 protein: CSARDGEYITDTQYF; CDR3 DNA: TGCAGTGCTAGAGATGGGGAGTATATCACAGATACGCAGTATTTT
D gene: .; J gene: TRBJ2-1; V gene: TRBV11-3; clone size: .; CDR3 protein: CASSLEGGGPEQFF; CDR3 DNA: TGTGCCAGCAGCTTAGAAGGGGGTGGGCCTGAGCAGTTCTTC
D gene: .; J gene: TRBJ2-5; V gene: TRBV5-6; clone size: .; CDR3 protein: CASSWTPYQETQYF; CDR3 DNA: TGTGCCAGCAGCTGGACTCCGTACCAAGAGACCCAGTACTTC
D gene: .; J gene: TRBJ2-1; V gene: TRBV27; clone size: once; CDR3 protein: CASSLSGGGGPNEQFF; CDR3 DNA: TGTGCCAGCAGTTTATCAGGCGGAGGGGGGCCCAATGAGCAGTTCTTC
D gene: .; J gene: TRBJ2-7; V gene: TRBV7-9; clone size: once; CDR3 protein: CASSPWENSYEQYF; CDR3 DNA: TGTGCCAGCAGCCCCTGGGAGAACTCCTACGAGCAGTACTTC
D gene: .; J gene: TRBJ2-5; V gene: TRBV25-1; clone size: .; CDR3 protein: CAKQETQYF; CDR3 DNA: TGTGCCAAACAAGAGACCCAGTACTTC
D gene: .; J gene: TRBJ1-1; V gene: TRBV28; clone size: .; CDR3 protein: CASSLFRQTEAFF; CDR3 DNA: TGTGCCAGCAGTTTATTTAGACAGACGGAAGCTTTCTTT
D gene: .; J gene: TRBJ2-3; V gene: TRBV7-9; clone size: .; CDR3 protein: CASSLVVQGTDTQYF; CDR3 DNA: TGTGCCAGCAGCTTAGTGGTCCAGGGCACAGATACGCAGTATTTT
D gene: .; J gene: TRBJ2-6; V gene: TRBV5-1; clone size: .; CDR3 protein: CASSSPGLSISGANVLTF; CDR3 DNA: TGCGCCAGCAGCTCTCCGGGACTGTCGATTTCTGGGGCCAACGTCCTGACTTTC
D gene: TRBD1; J gene: TRBJ2-3; V gene: TRBV28; clone size: .; CDR3 protein: CASSWVGGADTQYF; CDR3 DNA: TGTGCCAGCAGTTGGGTAGGGGGCGCAGATACGCAGTATTTT
D gene: .; J gene: TRBJ2-7; V gene: TRBV7-9; clone size: .; CDR3 protein: CASSLAGGPAPYEQYF; CDR3 DNA: TGTGCCAGCAGCTTAGCCGGGGGGCCTGCCCCATACGAGCAGTACTTC
D gene: .; J gene: TRBJ1-2; V gene: TRBV4-3; clone size: .; CDR3 protein: CASSGDPAVNGYTF; CDR3 DNA: TGCGCCAGCAGTGGGGACCCAGCTGTAAATGGCTACACCTTC
D gene: TRBD2; J gene: TRBJ2-2; V gene: TRBV4-3; clone size: .; CDR3 protein: CASSYGLAGVTGELFF; CDR3 DNA: TGCGCCAGCAGCTACGGACTAGCGGGAGTAACCGGGGAGCTGTTTTTT
D gene: TRBD1; J gene: TRBJ1-1; V gene: TRBV27; clone size: .; CDR3 protein: CASSTLDRRVEAFF; CDR3 DNA: TGTGCCAGCAGTACACTGGACAGGAGAGTCGAAGCTTTCTTT
D gene: .; J gene: TRBJ1-2; V gene: TRBV4-3; clone size: .; CDR3 protein: CASSQRDRFYGYTF; CDR3 DNA: TGCGCCAGCAGCCAACGGGACCGCTTTTATGGCTACACCTTC